This T cell receptor (beta chain) emerged from a study of control samples from healthy donors and cancer patients. Libraries were prepared by immunoSEQ multiplex PCR; TCRdb keeps only in-frame clonotypes and omits some of them. The data hold 60,000 to 75,000 clones, with 80% to 90% observed a single time. This CDR3 is built from 17 residues. In germline, CDR1 is SGHNT, CDR2 YYREEE (reference sequence). Trimming cost V 3 bases and J 7 bases, with 25 bases left between them. This clonotype was sampled from a woman in her 50s with head and neck cancer. The chain links TRBV5-4 to TRBJ1-2; D is possibly TRBD1 (6 bases). Sequenced material: PBMCs. CDR3 amino acids: CASSSALTGMGVRGYTF. The CDR3 coding sequence is TGTGCCAGCAGCTCGGCCCTAACAGGGATGGGTGTTCGTGGCTACACCTTC.